This T cell receptor (beta chain) was obtained from a study of blood T cell repertoires in COVID-19. Study background: Sample material is recorded as cDNA or gDNA derived from T cells, B-cell-depleted T cells, or PBMCs.

The study assigned cohorts using participant-reported clinical history. Method: immunoSEQ multiplex PCR; TCRdb's copy keeps in-frame clones and lacks some. Here the sample spans hundreds of thousands of clones, about 85% being singletons. The CDR3 has 18 amino acids. Per germline, CDR1 SNHLY and CDR2 FYNNEI. V was clipped by 6 bases and J by 0 bases, with 20 bases between them. The TCR comes from a woman under 30 with acute COVID-19. V and J are TRBV2 and TRBJ1-4; TRBD1 is a possible D gene (6 bases). The material sequenced was PBMCs or T cells enriched from blood (not recorded which). CDR3: CASRAETTGSTTNEKLFF. The CDR3 bases are TGTGCCAGCAGAGCAGAAACTACAGGGTCAACAACTAATGAAAAACTGTTTTTT.